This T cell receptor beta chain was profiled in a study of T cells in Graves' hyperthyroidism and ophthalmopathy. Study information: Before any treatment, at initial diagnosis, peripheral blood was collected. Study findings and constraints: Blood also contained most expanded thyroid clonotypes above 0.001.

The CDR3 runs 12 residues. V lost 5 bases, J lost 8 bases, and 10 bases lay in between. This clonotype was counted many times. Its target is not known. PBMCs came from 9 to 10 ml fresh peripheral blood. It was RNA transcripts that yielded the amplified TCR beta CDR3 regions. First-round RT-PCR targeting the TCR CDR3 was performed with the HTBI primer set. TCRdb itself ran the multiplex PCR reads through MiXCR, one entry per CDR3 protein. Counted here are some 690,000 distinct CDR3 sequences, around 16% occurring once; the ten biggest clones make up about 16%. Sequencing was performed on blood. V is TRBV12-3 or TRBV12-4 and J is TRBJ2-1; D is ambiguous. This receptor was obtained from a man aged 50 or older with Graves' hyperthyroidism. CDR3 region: CASSPSPYEQFF. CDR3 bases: TGTGCCAGCAGTCCAAGTCCCTATGAGCAGTTCTTC.